These 18 T cell receptor beta chains share one sample of origin, sequenced in a study of blood T cell repertoires in COVID-19. TCRdb's copy holds only in-frame clones and misses some; the assay was immunoSEQ multiplex PCR. The sample includes roughly 200,000 clones, nearly 90% of them seen just once. The sequenced material came from peripheral blood. The receptors here all came from a middle-aged man with COVID-19, enrolled during active disease.

This chain links TRBV5-1 with TRBJ2-7; D is unresolved. Between the trimmed V and J ends, which lost 1 base and 0 bases, there was a span of 11 bases. CDR1 and CDR2 (germline): SGHRS, YFSETQ. The CDR3 spans 15 residues. The CDR3 loop reads CASSLSQATSYEQYF. The CDR3 DNA sequence: TGCGCCAGCAGCTTGTCGCAGGCAACCTCCTACGAGCAGTACTTC.

This chain joins TRBV7-2 and TRBJ2-5, with D perhaps TRBD1 (6 bases). The CDR3 is 13 residues long. Per germline, CDR1 SGHTA and CDR2 FQGNSA. The germline V and J ends were trimmed by 3 bases and 6 bases, with 11 bases remaining between them. The CDR3, as DNA: TGTGCCAGCAGCTTTCCAGACAGGCAGACCCAGTACTTC. It is translated as CASSFPDRQTQYF.

CDR3: CASSLAQGASDTGELFF. CDR3 nucleotides: TGCGCCAGCAGCTTGGCTCAGGGGGCGAGTGACACCGGGGAGCTGTTTTTT. The chain uses TRBV5-1 and TRBJ2-2; 8 bases line up with TRBD1. The CDR3 has 17 amino acids. V shed 0 bases and J 3 bases; nucleotides not matched to a gene: 7. Germline V gene data show CDR1 as SGHRS and CDR2 as YFSETQ.

The rearrangement joins TRBV2 to TRBJ1-1; D is unresolved. The CDR3 sequence is 11 residues long. V was pared by 6 bases and J by 5 bases, with 7 bases between. In germline, CDR1 is SNHLY, CDR2 FYNNEI. The CDR3 spells CASRRTTEAFF. In DNA form, the CDR3 reads TGTGCCAGCAGGAGGACTACTGAAGCTTTCTTT.

This clone was seen only once. The CDR3 is CASSEMAANTGELFF. CDR3 nucleotides: TGTGCCAGCAGTGAAATGGCGGCGAACACCGGGGAGCTGTTTTTT. This sequence joins TRBV6-1 and TRBJ2-2; unclear D gene. The CDR3 is 15 amino acids. Germline V gene data show CDR1 as MNHNS and CDR2 as SASEGT. Trimming pared 2 bases from V and 0 bases from J, leaving 7 bases between.

The rearrangement joins TRBV7-9 to TRBJ2-7; 7 bases align to TRBD1. The V and J ends lost 7 bases and 6 bases, in that order; junction bases with no gene match: 9. CDR1 SEHNR and CDR2 FQNEAQ come from the germline V gene (reference sequence). The length of the CDR3 is 13 residues. The CDR3 DNA reads TGTGCCAGCACCCCGGGACAGACTTCCGAGCAGTACTTC. Protein: CASTPGQTSEQYF. Together with reference TRBV7-9 and TRBJ2-7, the CDR3 gives the full variable domain: DTGVSQNPRHKITKRGQNVTFRCDPISEHNRLYWYRQTLGQGPEFLTYFQNEAQLEKSRLLSDRFSAERPKGSFSTLEIQRTEQGDSAMYLCASTPGQTSEQYFGPGTRLTVT.

This rearrangement joins TRBV10-3 to TRBJ1-2, with TRBD1 matching over 7 bases. The CDR3 runs 15 residues. Losses at the gene ends were 3 bases for V and 2 bases for J; bases not matched to a gene: 6. CDR1 is ENHRY, CDR2 SYGVKD, per germline. In DNA, the CDR3 is TGTGCCATCAGTGAAGGTCAGGGGGAAAACTATGGCTACACCTTC. It encodes CAISEGQGENYGYTF.

V and J are TRBV19 and TRBJ2-3, with D possibly being TRBD2 (6 bases). Trimming removed 1 base from V and 4 bases from J, with 15 bases in between. Germline-derived CDR1 and CDR2 are LNHDA and SQIVND (reference sequence). The CDR3 extends over 16 amino acids. The CDR3 DNA sequence: TGTGCCAGTAGTATAGGTCGGGGGATGACACCAGATACGCAGTATTTT. The encoded protein is CASSIGRGMTPDTQYF.

The chain couples TRBV2 to TRBJ2-4; possible D gene TRBD2, 5 bases. The germline gives CDR1 SNHLY, CDR2 FYNNEI. The V end lost 4 bases, the J end lost 0 bases, and 7 bases lay between the germline ends. This CDR3 comprises 14 residues. The CDR3, as DNA: TGTGCCAGCAGTGTTGGACTAGCCAAAAACATTCAGTACTTC. Translation: CASSVGLAKNIQYF.

This clone was recorded only once. J is TRBJ1-2 and V is TRBV10-3; a possible D gene is TRBD1 (6 bases). Per germline, CDR1 ENHRY and CDR2 SYGVKD. The V end was cut by 3 bases, the J end by 5 bases, with 7 bases between. This CDR3 is built from 12 residues. The CDR3 nucleotides read TGTGCCATCAGTGACAGGGGATATGGCTACACCTTC. It translates to CAISDRGYGYTF.

Concerning this clone: The same CDR3 can be traced to other DNA sequences in this sample. The chain combines TRBV19 with TRBJ2-7, with 10 bases lining up with TRBD2. Germline trimming cut 4 bases from V and 2 bases from J; bases unmatched to any gene: 2. This CDR3 has 14 amino acids. Germline V gene lookup returns CDR1 LNHDA and CDR2 SQIVND (reference sequence). The DNA for the CDR3 is TGTGCCAGTAGTAGAACTAGCGGGACCTACGAGCAGTACTTC. Translated: CASSRTSGTYEQYF.

The chain employs TRBV18 and TRBJ2-5; the match to TRBD1 covers 8 bases. The CDR3 spans 17 residues. J was trimmed by 4 bases and V by 3 bases; bases with no gene match: 13. CDR1 is KGHSH, CDR2 LQKENI, per germline. CDR3 amino acids: CASSPLGQGNFLETQYF. CDR3 sequence (DNA): TGTGCCAGCTCACCTCTAGGACAGGGAAATTTTCTAGAGACCCAGTACTTC. Full variable domain (rest looked up from reference TRBV18 and TRBJ2-5): NAGVMQNPRHLVRRRGQEARLRCSPMKGHSHVYWYRQLPEEGLKFMVYLQKENIIDESGMPKERFSAEFPKEGPSILRIQQVVRGDSAAYFCASSPLGQGNFLETQYFGPGTRLLVL.

The chain uses TRBV20-1 and TRBJ2-7; unclear D gene. Trimming removed 6 bases at V and 12 bases at J, with 15 bases between. CDR3 length: 10 amino acids. Germline loops: CDR1 DFQATT, CDR2 SNEGSKA (reference sequence). The CDR3 DNA reads TGCAGTGCCCTATCCCACAAGCGGTACTTC. It translates to CSALSHKRYF.

V gene TRBV5-4 combines with J gene TRBJ2-3; a possible D gene is TRBD1 (5 bases). The CDR3 contains 14 residues. Trimming left V 2 bases short and J 4 bases short, with 11 bases between. Germline assignment: CDR1 SGHNT and CDR2 YYREEE (reference sequence). CDR3 protein: CASSLQGVPDTQYF. CDR3 sequence (DNA): TGTGCCAGCAGCTTACAAGGGGTCCCAGATACGCAGTATTTT.

In its sample, this clone was seen once. This chain connects TRBV19 to TRBJ2-6; maybe TRBD2 (5 bases). The CDR3 has 15 amino acids. Germline assignment: CDR1 LNHDA and CDR2 SQIVND (reference sequence). The V end was cut by 3 bases, the J end by 0 bases, with 6 bases between. CDR3 bases: TGTGCCAGTAGTATTCGGGGCTCTGGGGCCAACGTCCTGACTTTC. It codes for CASSIRGSGANVLTF.

The V and J genes are TRBV27 and TRBJ2-7; the match to TRBD1 covers 11 bases. The germline CDR1 and CDR2 sequences are MNHEY and SMNVEV (reference sequence). The V gene end was trimmed by 5 bases and the J gene end by 2 bases; junction bases not matched to a gene: 5. The CDR3 runs 15 residues. The CDR3 sequence is CASSTRDRGTYEQYF. The CDR3 nucleotides read TGTGCCAGCAGTACTAGGGACAGGGGGACCTACGAGCAGTACTTC.

This clone was observed at least ten times. The chain employs TRBV3-1 (or the pseudogene TRBV3-2) and TRBJ2-1, with 11 bases fitting TRBD1. The CDR3 is 19 residues long. CDR1 and CDR2 from the germline V gene are LGHDT and YNNKEL (reference sequence). The V and J ends lost 3 bases and 2 bases, in that order; junction bases with no gene match: 12. The CDR3, as DNA: TGTGCCAGCAGCCAGCAAACCCCGGGACAGGGGGAAACCTACAATGAGCAGTTCTTC. Protein: CASSQQTPGQGETYNEQFF.

This clone showed up just a few times. The rearrangement links TRBV2 to TRBJ2-1; tentative D call: TRBD1 (5 bases). Trimming took off 3 bases at V and 6 bases at J, with 9 bases between the two ends. The CDR3 is made up of 13 amino acids. Germline V lookup: CDR1 SNHLY, CDR2 FYNNEI. The CDR3 DNA sequence: TGTGCCAGCAGTGAGCAGGGTATCAATGAGCAGTTCTTC. Translating it yields CASSEQGINEQFF. Full variable domain (remainder filled in from reference TRBV2 and TRBJ2-1): EPEVTQTPSHQVTQMGQEVILRCVPISNHLYFYWYRQILGQKVEFLVSFYNNEISEKSEIFDDQFSVERPDGSNFTLKIRSTKLEDSAMYFCASSEQGINEQFFGPGTRLTVL.